The 21 T cell receptor beta chains reported below all come from one sample, sequenced in a study of cytomegalovirus exposure and HLA in healthy donors. Vbeta (60) and Jbeta (13) primers were used in the PCR. The repertoire was sequenced with immunoSEQ multiplex PCR; TCRdb's copy has only in-frame clones and lacks some. The data contain 150,000 to 200,000 clones, around 82% of them seen just once; the ten biggest clones take up 0.2% to 0.3%. Sample: PBMCs. These receptors were obtained from a boy younger than 18 in good health and CMV-seronegative.

The V gene is TRBV29-1, the J gene TRBJ1-1, with 9 nucleotides matching TRBD1. The V gene's germline CDR1 is SQVTM and CDR2 ANQGSEA. V shed 4 bases and J 6 bases; nucleotides not matched to a gene: 18. The CDR3 has 17 residues. The CDR3 reads CSVAQGSMTGGISEAFF. The CDR3 DNA sequence: TGCAGCGTTGCTCAGGGATCCATGACAGGGGGGATATCTGAAGCTTTCTTT.

V and J are TRBV10-3 and TRBJ2-3; TRBD2 agrees at 16 bases. CDR1 is ENHRY and CDR2 is SYGVKD in the germline V gene. V lost 7 bases to trimming and J lost 4 bases; unmatched junction nucleotides: 5. CDR3 length: 16 residues. CDR3 region: CAITGGLAGGSDTQYF. The CDR3 nucleotides are TGTGCCATCACAGGGGGACTAGCGGGAGGGTCAGATACGCAGTATTTT.

This clone was found a few times. The chain joins TRBV5-1 to TRBJ1-2; no clear D. Germline CDR1 is SGHRS and CDR2 is YFSETQ. Trimming pared 4 bases from V and 2 bases from J, leaving 15 bases between. The CDR3 runs to 15 residues. The CDR3 DNA is TGCGCCAGCAGCACCGGCCTAGGACTGAACTATGGCTACACCTTC. Translated, it gives CASSTGLGLNYGYTF.

The chain's CDR3 is CASSQDMSTDTQYF. The CDR3 DNA reads TGTGCCAGCAGCCAGGACATGAGCACAGATACGCAGTATTTT. J is TRBJ2-3 and V is TRBV5-4, with D possibly being TRBD1 (5 bases). Between the trimmed V and J ends, which lost 4 bases and 0 bases, there was a span of 9 bases. Per the germline V gene, CDR1 is SGHNT and CDR2 is YYREEE (reference sequence). The CDR3 contains 14 residues.

V and J are TRBV4-3 and TRBJ2-1; 15 bases line up with TRBD2. Per the germline V gene, CDR1 is LGHNA and CDR2 is YSLEER. Trimming removed 0 bases from V and 9 bases from J; junction bases left unmatched: 6. There are 17 residues in the CDR3. The CDR3, as DNA: TGCGCCAGCAGCCAAGATGGACTAGCGGGGGGGGTCGCTGAGCAGTTCTTC. This codes for CASSQDGLAGGVAEQFF.

As DNA, the CDR3 is TGTGCCAGCAGCCCGGGGGGGGCGTTTAGTGGGAGGCAGTTCTTC. It is translated as CASSPGGAFSGRQFF. The chain employs TRBV4-2 and TRBJ2-1, with 8 bases matching TRBD2. The germline V gene encodes CDR1 LGHNA and CDR2 YNFKEQ. With 4 bases clipped from V and 12 bases from J, the junction kept 14 bases outside the gene matches. The CDR3 has 15 residues.

This rearrangement joins TRBV7-9 to TRBJ2-3; D is possibly TRBD2 (6 bases). Per germline, CDR1 SEHNR and CDR2 FQNEAQ (reference sequence). CDR3 length equals 18 residues. The V and J ends lost 5 bases and 2 bases respectively, with 23 bases between them. The CDR3 region has the DNA TGTGCCAGCAGCCTCCCCATCGAGCGGGCGGGTTACACAGATACGCAGTATTTT. It is translated as CASSLPIERAGYTDTQYF.

The chain carries TRBV6-5 and TRBJ1-3, with a weak D call TRBD1 (6 bases). The V and J ends lost 1 base and 3 bases respectively, with 13 bases between them. CDR3 length equals 16 residues. Germline CDR1 is MNHEY and CDR2 is SVGAGI. The CDR3 DNA sequence: TGTGCCAGCAGTTACTTCGCTGGGGGCTTTGGAAACACCATATATTTT. It codes for CASSYFAGGFGNTIYF.

This chain connects TRBV19 to TRBJ1-2, with D maybe TRBD1 (6 bases). The CDR3 runs 11 residues. V lost 4 bases and J 11 bases, leaving 11 bases between the germline ends. Per germline, CDR1 LNHDA and CDR2 SQIVND (reference sequence). CDR3 sequence (DNA): TGTGCCAGTAGTACGGACAGAAGATACACCTTC. It specifies CASSTDRRYTF.

This sequence joins TRBV7-9 and TRBJ2-3, with unresolved D. The CDR3 runs 13 residues. The V and J ends lost 1 base and 6 bases respectively, with 8 bases between them. Germline CDR1 reads SEHNR; CDR2 reads FQNEAQ (reference sequence). The CDR3 is CASSLDLQDTQYF. CDR3 bases: TGTGCCAGCAGCTTAGACCTCCAGGATACGCAGTATTTT.

This clone has more than one count but fewer than ten. The chain carries TRBV19 and TRBJ2-2, with 7 bases that match TRBD1. This CDR3 is 16 amino acids long. After removal of 7 bases from V and 4 bases from J, the junction contained 12 bases not matched to a gene. Germline V gene data show CDR1 as LNHDA and CDR2 as SQIVND (reference sequence). The DNA of the CDR3 is TGTGCCAGTACTCTGGGACAGTGGGAAATCACCGGGGAGCTGTTTTTT. Protein sequence: CASTLGQWEITGELFF.

The chain joins TRBV7-2 to TRBJ2-3, with D maybe TRBD1 (6 bases). The germline V and J ends were trimmed by 2 bases and 4 bases, with 16 bases remaining between them. This CDR3 contains 16 residues. Per the germline V gene, CDR1 is SGHTA and CDR2 is FQGNSA. Here the CDR3 reads CASSLKLQGTADTQYF. DNA for the CDR3: TGTGCCAGCAGCTTAAAATTACAGGGTACTGCAGATACGCAGTATTTT.

The chain carries TRBV27 and TRBJ2-1; 9 bases are a match to TRBD1. There are 15 residues in the CDR3. Per the germline V gene, CDR1 is MNHEY and CDR2 is SMNVEV (reference sequence). V dropped 5 bases and J dropped 1; count of bases not matched to a gene: 3. The CDR3 bases are TGTGCCAGCAGTCCCGGGACAGGGTCCTACAATGAGCAGTTCTTC. Translating it yields CASSPGTGSYNEQFF.

In this sample, this clone turned up a few times. The chain carries TRBV5-4 and TRBJ1-1; no clear D. The ends were cut back, 7 bases at V and 1 base at J, with 11 bases in the middle. CDR1 and CDR2 from the germline V gene are SGHNT and YYREEE (reference sequence). The CDR3 runs to 13 residues. The DNA for the CDR3 is TGTGCCAGCGGCCCCCGGGGGAACACTGAAGCTTTCTTT. Its protein product is CASGPRGNTEAFF.

The chain couples TRBV27 to TRBJ1-5; possibly TRBD1 for D (6 bases). Germline V gene data show CDR1 as MNHEY and CDR2 as SMNVEV (reference sequence). The CDR3 length is 16 residues. Trimming removed 5 bases from V and 6 bases from J, with 20 bases in between. This chain's CDR3 is CASSLTGGGERQPQHF. For the CDR3, the DNA is TGTGCCAGCAGTCTCACGGGGGGCGGTGAACGTCAGCCCCAGCATTTT.

The J gene is TRBJ1-3, the V gene TRBV19; D is unclear. The CDR3 spans 13 residues. Germline CDR1 reads LNHDA; CDR2 reads SQIVND (reference sequence). V was trimmed by 6 bases and J by 3 bases, leaving 9 bases between them. CDR3 in DNA: TGTGCCAGTAGGCCAGGTTTTGGAAACACCATATATTTT. It encodes CASRPGFGNTIYF.

The V gene is TRBV9, the J gene TRBJ2-1; TRBD2 matches 10 bases. Germline CDR1 SGDLS, CDR2 YYNGEE. Losses at the gene ends were 0 bases for V and 0 bases for J; bases not matched to a gene: 6. The CDR3 totals 18 residues. CDR3 in DNA: TGTGCCAGCAGCGTAGGGGTAGCGGGGGGAAGCTCCTACAATGAGCAGTTCTTC. Protein product: CASSVGVAGGSSYNEQFF.

This chain joins TRBV4-1 and TRBJ2-5; TRBD2 aligns across 10 bases. The J call is in doubt because the DNA end fits TRBJ2-7 better. Germline assignment: CDR1 MGHRA and CDR2 YSYEKL. The CDR3 extends over 17 amino acids. The CDR3 reads CASSQDPPGLAAYEQYF. The CDR3 coding sequence is TGCGCCAGCAGCCAAGACCCCCCCGGACTAGCGGCCTACGAGCAGTACTTC.

This clone was detected once. This chain uses TRBV6-6 with TRBJ2-5, with a weak D call TRBD1 (6 bases). Germline V gives CDR1 MNHNY, CDR2 SVGAGI (reference sequence). This CDR3 comprises 13 residues. Trimming shortened V by 8 bases and J by 7 bases, and 17 bases separated the two germline ends. Written as DNA, the CDR3 is TGTGCCAGCTTGACCCGTCAAGGGGGGACCCAGTACTTC. It is translated as CASLTRQGGTQYF.

V is TRBV5-4 and J is TRBJ2-7, with a weak D call TRBD2 (7 bases). From germline, CDR1 is SGHNT and CDR2 YYREEE (reference sequence). V was pared by 6 bases and J by 0 bases, with 16 bases between. The CDR3 extends over 15 amino acids. CDR3 protein: CASTIGGASSYEQYF. Written as DNA, the CDR3 is TGTGCCAGCACCATAGGGGGGGCGAGCTCCTACGAGCAGTACTTC.

This sequence joins TRBV5-1 and TRBJ2-1; 14 bases align to TRBD2. J was trimmed by 7 bases and V by 0 bases; bases with no gene match: 9. Germline lookup yields CDR1 SGHRS and CDR2 YFSETQ. The CDR3 runs to 18 residues. This chain's CDR3 is CASSLDSPGLAGGNEQFF. Written as DNA, the CDR3 is TGCGCCAGCAGCTTGGATTCCCCCGGACTAGCGGGAGGAAATGAGCAGTTCTTC. Using reference TRBV5-1 and TRBJ2-1 for the parts outside the CDR3, the full variable domain is KAGVTQTPRYLIKTRGQQVTLSCSPISGHRSVSWYQQTPGQGLQFLFEYFSETQRNKGNFPGRFSGRQFSNSRSEMNVSTLELGDSALYLCASSLDSPGLAGGNEQFFGPGTRLTVL.